This T cell receptor beta chain was observed in a study of T-cell memory formation after mild COVID-19. The study's findings and limits: Memory cells collected pre-infection included some clones that later responded, suggesting cross-reactive memory joined.

Germline lookup yields CDR1 SQVTM and CDR2 ANQGSEA. Trimming took 4 bases from V and 4 from J, leaving 11 bases between them. The CDR3 is 12 amino acids. This clonotype was seen ten or more times. The antigen is not known. One entry per CDR3 protein results from TCRdb running MiXCR on the 5' RACE reads. The repertoire holds about 340,000 distinct CDR3 sequences, with more than 20% as singletons. This chain uses TRBV29-1 with TRBJ2-7, with a possible D match to TRBD1 (6 bases). This receptor was identified in an adult woman who had mild COVID-19 (a few samples of this study predate the infection). Cell type and time point are not known. Source material: PBMCs or a T cell subset sorted from them (not recorded which). The CDR3 nucleotides are TGCAGCGTTGCGGGCCAGGGGTACGAGCAGTACTTC. Translating it yields CSVAGQGYEQYF.